The sequence of this TCR beta chain was determined in a study of neurological immune-mediated disorders. PBMCs numbering 2 million and stored at -80 C yielded the unsorted libraries. Broader study findings: The multiple sclerosis repertoire cluster lacked an association with any feature, whether clinical or MRI. The study found no CDR3 amino acid sequences shared by expanded clones across subjects, suggesting private repertoires in all groups.

Note on this clonotype: The antigen is unknown.

With 10-nucleotide random UMIs included, cDNA was synthesized by 5'RACE. TCRdb passed the 5' RACE reads through MiXCR, listing each CDR3 protein once. In the table there are 50,000 to 80,000 distinct CDR3 sequences, less than 5.5% of which are singletons. Sequenced material: PBMCs. The sequence derives from a man between 25 and 39 years old with multiple sclerosis.

In DNA, the CDR3 is TGTGCCATCTCCCGGGCGGATAGCAATCAGCCCCAGCATTTT. The encoded protein is CAISRADSNQPQHF. The chain combines TRBV10-3 with TRBJ1-5; D gene ambiguous. V was pared by 8 bases and J by 0 bases, with 11 bases between. CDR3 length equals 14 residues. CDR1 ENHRY and CDR2 SYGVKD come from the germline V gene.